The 29 T cell receptor beta chains in this list originate from one sample, sequenced in a study of beta chain features in type 1 diabetes. Investigators reverse transcribed all isolated RNA, so they sequenced expressed TCRB transcripts. Profiling relied on immunoSEQ multiplex PCR, and the TCRdb table lists in-frame clones only, not all of them. The repertoire consists of fewer than 650,000 clones, with 15% occurring once and the leading ten covering approximately 0.093%. Sequencing was done on a sample of naive CD4+ T cells from blood. These receptors all come from a young man in good health.

The chain has TRBV19 and TRBJ2-5; 8 bases fit TRBD1. The J segment lost 5 bases and the V segment lost 5 bases, leaving 4 bases of the junction unmatched. CDR1 is LNHDA and CDR2 is SQIVND in the germline V gene (reference sequence). This CDR3 contains 13 residues. The CDR3, as DNA: TGTGCCAGTAGTGACCGGGACAGGGAGACCCAGTACTTC. It yields the protein CASSDRDRETQYF. The full variable domain, in which reference TRBV19 and TRBJ2-5 provide the parts outside the CDR3, is DGGITQSPKYLFRKEGQNVTLSCEQNLNHDAMYWYRQDPGQGLRLIYYSQIVNDFQKGDIAEGYSVSREKKESFPLTVTSAQKNPTAFYLCASSDRDRETQYFGPGTRLLVL.

The chain joins TRBV30 to TRBJ1-2, with no clear D. There are 13 residues in the CDR3. Germline-derived CDR1 and CDR2 are GTSNPN and SVGIG (reference sequence). V lost 0 bases and J 8 bases, leaving 13 bases between the germline ends. This CDR3 is CAWSVWRPQGYTF. The CDR3 DNA sequence: TGTGCCTGGAGTGTATGGCGACCGCAGGGCTACACCTTC.

V is TRBV7-6 and J is TRBJ2-7; maybe TRBD2 (6 bases). CDR1 and CDR2 from the germline V gene are SGHVS and FNYEAQ. V lost 5 bases and J 5 bases, leaving 10 bases between the germline ends. The CDR3 is made up of 12 amino acids. DNA for the CDR3: TGTGCCAGCAGCCGTAGCGGTGACGAGCAGTACTTC. The encoded protein is CASSRSGDEQYF.

The rearrangement uses TRBV30 and TRBJ2-5; D ambiguous. V was pared by 0 bases and J by 9 bases, with 14 bases between. The CDR3 covers 13 residues. Looked up from germline, CDR1 is GTSNPN and CDR2 is SVGIG (reference sequence). CDR3 sequence: CAWSVSPGSAQYF. CDR3 bases: TGTGCCTGGAGTGTCAGTCCCGGGTCGGCCCAGTACTTC.

As DNA, the CDR3 is TGTGCCAGCAGTAAAACAAGGGGGGACACTGAAGCTTTCTTT. Translation gives CASSKTRGDTEAFF. The rearrangement joins TRBV6-6 to TRBJ1-1; perhaps TRBD1 as D (6 bases). In germline, CDR1 is MNHNY, CDR2 SVGAGI (reference sequence). This CDR3 region has 14 residues. V lost 5 bases and J 3 bases, leaving 13 bases between the germline ends.

This clone has just a few counts. V usage is TRBV6-6 and J usage is TRBJ2-3; 11 bases are a match to TRBD2. V lost 7 bases to trimming and J lost 11 bases; unmatched junction nucleotides: 8. Germline CDR1 MNHNY, CDR2 SVGAGI (reference sequence). The CDR3 sequence is 13 residues long. The CDR3 DNA reads TGTGCCAGCACCTTATATAGCGGGGGGGGGCAGTATTTT. Protein product: CASTLYSGGGQYF.

This clone was counted between two and nine times. The chain combines TRBV10-3 with TRBJ2-1, with D possibly being TRBD2 (6 bases). With 3 bases removed from V and 2 bases from J, the gap between germline ends came to 11 bases. The length of the CDR3 is 15 residues. From germline, CDR1 is ENHRY and CDR2 SYGVKD. CDR3 DNA: TGTGCCATCAGTGAAAGCGGGCTGACCTACAATGAGCAGTTCTTC. Residues: CAISESGLTYNEQFF.

This clone was found a few times. V is TRBV18 and J is TRBJ2-1, with D possibly matching TRBD2 (9 bases). Trimming left V 2 bases short and J 3 bases short, with 26 bases between. The V gene's germline CDR1 is KGHSH and CDR2 LQKENI. This CDR3 has 20 amino acids. This chain's CDR3 is CASSPIARGLGTSSYNEQFF. CDR3 nucleotide sequence: TGTGCCAGCTCACCAATAGCCAGGGGGCTCGGGACTAGCAGCTACAATGAGCAGTTCTTC.

V gene TRBV6-5 combines with J gene TRBJ1-1; D is ambiguous. Trimming left V 7 bases short and J 4 bases short, with 13 bases between. The germline V gene has CDR1 MNHEY and CDR2 SVGAGI. The CDR3 length is 13 residues. This chain's CDR3 is CASMARASTEAFF. In DNA, the CDR3 is TGTGCCAGCATGGCGCGTGCGTCCACTGAAGCTTTCTTT.

This clone was counted once. The genes are TRBV7-7 and TRBJ1-1; TRBD1 matches at 7 bases. Trimming took 9 bases from V and 1 from J; bases not matched to a gene: 5. Germline-derived CDR1 and CDR2 are SSHAT and FNYEAQ (reference sequence). The CDR3 has 13 amino acids. The CDR3 here is CASSRGRNTEAFF. CDR3 bases: TGTGCCAGTTCCAGGGGGAGGAACACTGAAGCTTTCTTT.

There are a few counts of this clone. As DNA, the CDR3 is TGTGCCAGCAGTTCCAAAATAACAGGTCGCAATCAGCCCCAGCATTTT. Protein: CASSSKITGRNQPQHF. V is TRBV6-5 and J is TRBJ1-5; possibly TRBD1 for D (5 bases). Germline CDR1 MNHEY, CDR2 SVGAGI. The CDR3 length is 16 residues. With 4 bases removed from V and 2 bases from J, the gap between germline ends came to 15 bases.

This clone was detected only a few times. The chain links TRBV5-1 to TRBJ2-1; 9 nucleotides align to TRBD1. The CDR3 is 15 amino acids. The germline V gene has CDR1 SGHRS and CDR2 YFSETQ. The V gene end was trimmed by 2 bases and the J gene end by 8 bases; junction bases not matched to a gene: 8. The CDR3 nucleotides read TGCGCCAGCAGCTTAATGGGACAGGGTATGGATGAGCAGTTCTTC. It translates to CASSLMGQGMDEQFF.

This clone was observed a few times. V gene TRBV29-1 combines with J gene TRBJ1-1, with a weak D call TRBD1 (6 bases). V dropped 5 bases and J dropped 4 bases, with 11 bases sitting between them. Germline-derived CDR1 and CDR2 are SQVTM and ANQGSEA. The CDR3 length is 12 residues. The CDR3 is CSVRGGFTEAFF. As DNA, the CDR3 is TGCAGCGTTAGAGGGGGTTTCACTGAAGCTTTCTTT. Filled out from reference TRBV29-1 and TRBJ1-1, the complete variable domain reads SAVISQKPSRDICQRGTSLTIQCQVDSQVTMMFWYRQQPGQSLTLIATANQGSEATYESGFVIDKFPISRPNLTFSTLTVSNMSPEDSSIYLCSVRGGFTEAFFGQGTRLTVV.

DNA for the CDR3: TGTGCCAGCAGTGATCTGGGTAGCACAGATACGCAGTATTTT. It translates to CASSDLGSTDTQYF. The rearrangement links TRBV28 to TRBJ2-3, with D hard to call. Trimming shortened V by 5 bases and J by 0 bases, and 9 bases separated the two germline ends. Germline V gene sequence: CDR1 MDHEN, CDR2 SYDVKM. This CDR3 comprises 14 residues. The complete variable domain, with remaining parts taken from reference TRBV28 and TRBJ2-3, reads DVKVTQSSRYLVKRTGEKVFLECVQDMDHENMFWYRQDPGLGLRLIYFSYDVKMKEKGDIPEGYSVSREKKERFSLILESASTNQTSMYLCASSDLGSTDTQYFGPGTRLTVL.

The chain uses TRBV6-1 and TRBJ2-5, with D possibly being TRBD2 (5 bases). In germline, CDR1 is MNHNS, CDR2 SASEGT. Trimming stripped 7 bases from V and 1 base from J, with 10 bases between. This CDR3 has 13 residues. The CDR3 here is CASTSSTQETQYF. The CDR3 DNA is TGTGCCAGCACTAGCAGTACCCAAGAGACCCAGTACTTC.

The chain couples TRBV7-9 to TRBJ2-7, with 9 bases identical to TRBD2. Germline CDR1 is SEHNR and CDR2 is FQNEAQ (reference sequence). With V trimmed by 1 base and J by 5 bases, 3 bases remained unmatched. The CDR3 sequence is 14 residues long. CDR3 sequence reads: CASSLVAGVDEQYF. CDR3 DNA: TGTGCCAGCAGCTTAGTAGCGGGGGTGGACGAGCAGTACTTC.

This clone has just a few counts. This rearrangement joins TRBV9 to TRBJ2-2, with D uncertain. The CDR3 runs 15 residues. Germline CDR1 SGDLS, CDR2 YYNGEE. The V and J ends lost 0 bases and 4 bases respectively, with 10 bases between them. The CDR3 DNA reads as TGTGCCAGCAGCGTAGGGTACTCCTCCACCGGGGAGCTGTTTTTT. Its protein product is CASSVGYSSTGELFF.

This clone has more than one count but fewer than ten. The rearrangement uses TRBV7-9 and TRBJ2-5, with TRBD1 as a possible D gene (5 bases). V lost 0 bases to trimming and J lost 2 bases, with 10 bases between them. This CDR3 is built from 15 residues. The germline V gene encodes CDR1 SEHNR and CDR2 FQNEAQ (reference sequence). The CDR3 here is CASSLAVAGQETQYF. DNA of the CDR3: TGTGCCAGCAGCTTAGCGGTGGCAGGGCAAGAGACCCAGTACTTC.

This clone has more than one count but fewer than ten. The V and J genes are TRBV5-5 and TRBJ2-3, with D possibly matching TRBD1 (6 bases). Germline loops: CDR1 SGHKS, CDR2 YYEKEE (reference sequence). Trimming left V 4 bases short and J 1 base short, with 7 bases between. The CDR3 loop spans 13 amino acids. As DNA, the CDR3 is TGTGCCAGCAGCAAGGGGGGCACAGATACGCAGTATTTT. It codes for CASSKGGTDTQYF.

This clone was seen only a few times. The genes are TRBV15 and TRBJ2-4, with 8 bases that match TRBD1. The germline CDR1 and CDR2 sequences are LNHNV and YYDKDF (reference sequence). The CDR3 covers 13 residues. Unmatched junction bases numbered 1, after V lost 8 bases and J lost 1 base. The CDR3 coding sequence is TGTGCCACCCAGGGGGCCGCCAAAAACATTCAGTACTTC. It yields the protein CATQGAAKNIQYF.

The genes are TRBV6-5 and TRBJ2-1; 10 nucleotides align to TRBD1. The germline V gene encodes CDR1 MNHEY and CDR2 SVGAGI. This CDR3 has 16 residues. The V gene end was trimmed by 0 bases and the J gene end by 3 bases; junction bases not matched to a gene: 2. CDR3 amino acids: CASSYSGTGDYNEQFF. The CDR3 DNA reads as TGTGCCAGCAGTTACTCCGGGACAGGGGACTACAATGAGCAGTTCTTC.

The chain uses TRBV11-2 and TRBJ2-1, with 9 positions matching TRBD1. J lost 4 bases, V lost 10 bases, and 8 bases had no gene match. Germline lookup yields CDR1 SGHAT and CDR2 FQNNGV. This CDR3 has 14 amino acids. DNA for the CDR3: TGTGCCACCCTCCGGGACAGGGCATACAATGAGCAGTTCTTC. It encodes CATLRDRAYNEQFF.

Worth noting for this clone: The sample contains more than one DNA sequence encoding this CDR3. The chain is built from TRBV7-2 and TRBJ2-5; D call uncertain. Germline assignment: CDR1 SGHTA and CDR2 FQGNSA. V was pared by 5 bases and J by 2 bases, with 3 bases between. The CDR3 has 11 residues. The DNA for the CDR3 is TGTGCCAGCAGCCTTCAAGAGACCCAGTACTTC. This encodes CASSLQETQYF.

This clone has just a few counts. This chain links TRBV4-3 with TRBJ2-2, with TRBD1 identical over 10 bases. CDR3 length: 15 amino acids. Germline CDR1 LGHNA, CDR2 YSLEER. V trimming: 8 bases; J trimming: 1 base; junction bases outside the gene matches: 4. CDR3 DNA sequence: TGCGCCAGCCCGGGGACAGGGGAGAACACCGGGGAGCTGTTTTTT. This gives the protein CASPGTGENTGELFF.

A few counts support this clone. V gene TRBV5-1 combines with J gene TRBJ1-5; weak D call: TRBD1 (6 bases). The CDR3 runs to 15 residues. CDR1 and CDR2 (germline): SGHRS, YFSETQ. The germline V and J ends were trimmed by 1 base and 3 bases, with 11 bases remaining between them. The CDR3 spells CASSLNRADNQPQHF. The CDR3 nucleotides are TGCGCCAGCAGCTTGAACAGGGCGGACAATCAGCCCCAGCATTTT.

This clone was counted only a few times. CDR3 bases: TGCGCCAGCAGCATCCCCGGGACTAGCGTGGGCGAGCAGTACTTC. Amino acid sequence: CASSIPGTSVGEQYF. The chain recombines TRBV5-1 with TRBJ2-7, with TRBD2 identical over 10 bases. Germline-derived CDR1 and CDR2 are SGHRS and YFSETQ. The V and J ends lost 4 bases and 6 bases, in that order; junction bases with no gene match: 10. The CDR3 extends over 15 amino acids.

This clone was picked up a small number of times. This chain connects TRBV19 to TRBJ2-7, with TRBD1 matching over 11 bases. The CDR3 has 15 residues. Germline CDR1 reads LNHDA; CDR2 reads SQIVND (reference sequence). The J segment lost 4 bases and the V segment lost 7 bases, leaving 9 bases of the junction unmatched. This CDR3 reads CASKRTGGGWYEQYF. The DNA of the CDR3 is TGTGCCAGTAAAAGGACAGGGGGCGGTTGGTACGAGCAGTACTTC.

J is TRBJ2-7 and V is TRBV27, with a possible D match to TRBD2 (6 bases). This CDR3 is 15 amino acids long. V shed 8 bases and J shed 2 bases, with 19 bases lying between them. Per the germline V gene, CDR1 is MNHEY and CDR2 is SMNVEV (reference sequence). This CDR3 reads CASQRVGSGPYEQYF. The CDR3 DNA reads as TGTGCCAGCCAAAGGGTTGGTAGCGGCCCCTACGAGCAGTACTTC.

This sequence joins TRBV18 and TRBJ1-5; the match to TRBD1 covers 8 bases. The CDR3 extends over 16 amino acids. The ends lost 2 bases at V and 3 bases at J; junction bases unmatched: 6. CDR1 KGHSH and CDR2 LQKENI come from the germline V gene. DNA for the CDR3: TGTGCCAGCTCACCAGACAGGGGTCGAGCCAATCAGCCCCAGCATTTT. Protein: CASSPDRGRANQPQHF. The whole variable domain, remainder taken from reference TRBV18 and TRBJ1-5, is NAGVMQNPRHLVRRRGQEARLRCSPMKGHSHVYWYRQLPEEGLKFMVYLQKENIIDESGMPKERFSAEFPKEGPSILRIQQVVRGDSAAYFCASSPDRGRANQPQHFGDGTRLSIL.